What follows describes a single T cell receptor (beta chain). Its antigen has not been determined. Base qualities are missing; no much larger clone stands one base away. This record comes from a study of response to subunit inactivated influenza vaccine (dated by TCRdb to the late 2010s). For the study in its entirety: Deep quantitative profiling of the T cell receptor repertoire was used in the study to follow responses to a trivalent subunit inactivated influenza vaccine.

Measured from the cysteine to the phenylalanine, the CDR3 is 15 residues long. Here the CDR3 DNA is all that survives: 45 bases in frame from base 1. According to the germline V gene, CDR1 reads SGDLS and CDR2 reads YYNGEE. The junction shows trimming of 0 bases on V and 4 bases on J, plus 12 bases between the germline ends. The paper's findings and limits, for the study overall: It was suggested by the authors that each seasonal influenza vaccination may recruit only a limited number of new T cells.

Libraries were prepared through RT-PCR. Sequencing instrument: Illumina HiSeq 2500. Using fastp at Q25 and MiXCR, TCRdb reprocessed the public reads and kept productive beta chains. Merged by CDR3 protein, the rows form single entries marked with the most common genes and DNA. Across this sample there are approximately 700,000 distinct CDR3 sequences, with roughly 14% seen only once. Together, the top ten hold 9.5% to 13% of the sample. Sequenced material: PBMCs from blood, taken less than 13 days after vaccination. Recombination linked TRBV9 to TRBJ2-3, with no confidently assigned D gene. This TCR derives from a man aged 50 or older who received an inactivated influenza vaccine. Donor details come from another sample of the same person, matched by shared clones. The sequence in DNA is TGTGCCAGCAGCGTAGCTGTGGTGGGTTCAGATACGCAGTATTTT. Protein translation: CASSVAVVGSDTQYF.